The entry below describes one T cell receptor (beta chain). The data derive from a study of T cell changes during pregnancy in multiple sclerosis. This CDR3 has 14 amino acids. Germline V gene sequence: CDR1 SGHTS, CDR2 YDEGEE. With V trimmed by 0 bases and J by 3 bases, 1 base remained unmatched. Produced via immunoSEQ multiplex PCR; TCRdb's table is partial and in-frame only. Of roughly 100,000 clones listed, approximately 89% are singletons. The chain couples TRBV5-8 to TRBJ2-3; 7 bases agree with TRBD2. This sample comprised peripheral blood, obtained after pregnancy. This receptor was taken from a female donor with multiple sclerosis, enrolled in a pregnancy study. The CDR3 region is CASSLGGGTDTQYF. The DNA for the CDR3 is TGTGCCAGCAGCTTGGGGGGGGGTACAGATACGCAGTATTTT.